The present TCR beta chain was sequenced within a study of early stage breast cancer tumors. The assay was immunoSEQ multiplex PCR, and TCRdb's table has in-frame clones only and misses some. The table shows around 11,000 clones, with more than 70% occurring only once. About this clone: The antigen is unknown.

Study conclusions and caveats: Tumor and normal breast were distinguished via blood comparison in most of the 16 patients.

Sequenced material: breast tumor tissue. The clonotype originates from a person aged 65 to 85 with breast cancer.

CDR3 region: CASTYNDRNTEAFF. The CDR3 DNA is TGCGCCAGCACCTACAACGACAGGAACACTGAAGCTTTCTTT. The gene calls are TRBV10-2 and TRBJ1-1; D may be TRBD1 (5 bases). There are 14 residues in the CDR3. V shed 7 bases and J shed 1 base, with 13 bases lying between them. Germline CDR1 reads WSHSY; CDR2 reads SAAADI.